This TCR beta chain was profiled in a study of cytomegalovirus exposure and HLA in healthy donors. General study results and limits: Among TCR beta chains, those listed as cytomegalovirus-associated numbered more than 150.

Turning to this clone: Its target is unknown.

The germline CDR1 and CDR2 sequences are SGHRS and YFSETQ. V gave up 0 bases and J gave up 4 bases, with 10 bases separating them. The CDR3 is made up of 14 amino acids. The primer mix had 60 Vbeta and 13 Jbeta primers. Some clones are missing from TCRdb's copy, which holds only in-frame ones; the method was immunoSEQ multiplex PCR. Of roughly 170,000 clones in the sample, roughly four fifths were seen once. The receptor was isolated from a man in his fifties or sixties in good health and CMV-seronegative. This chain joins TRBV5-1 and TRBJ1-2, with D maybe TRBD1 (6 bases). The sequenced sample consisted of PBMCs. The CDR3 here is CASSLVGGGYGYTF. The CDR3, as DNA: TGCGCCAGCAGCTTGGTAGGGGGGGGCTATGGCTACACCTTC.